These 7 T cell receptor beta chains were all obtained from the same sample, sequenced in a study of Tregs in tolerant kidney transplant recipients. Produced via immunoSEQ multiplex PCR; TCRdb's table is partial and in-frame only. The table includes 95,000 or so clones, more than 85% detected once. The nonmyeloablative bone marrow transplants came from related graft donors, with transient mixed chimerism. Source: CD4+ T cells from blood (PBMCs), taken 12 months after the transplant. The source is a human patient who received a combined kidney and bone marrow transplant. The graft donor may have contributed some T cells.

The rearrangement links TRBV5-1 to TRBJ1-3, with 7 bases that match TRBD1. Germline lookup yields CDR1 SGHRS and CDR2 YFSETQ. J lost 0 bases, V lost 3 bases, and 9 bases had no gene match. This CDR3 comprises 17 residues. The DNA of the CDR3 is TGCGCCAGCAGCTACTCCGGACAGGCCAGCTCTGGAAACACCATATATTTT. This codes for CASSYSGQASSGNTIYF.

The chain uses TRBV11-3 and TRBJ2-7; TRBD2 agrees at 8 bases. The CDR3 length is 13 residues. CDR1 SGHNT and CDR2 YENEEA come from the germline V gene. Trimming took 5 bases from V and 6 from J; bases not matched to a gene: 6. This chain's CDR3 is CASSIGLAREQYF. The CDR3 bases are TGTGCCAGCAGCATCGGACTAGCACGCGAGCAGTACTTC.

This sequence joins TRBV6-5 and TRBJ2-2; 9 bases are a match to TRBD1. Trimming at V came to 8 bases and at J to 6 bases, leaving 10 bases not matched to a gene. Germline-derived CDR1 and CDR2 are MNHEY and SVGAGI. The CDR3 is made up of 15 amino acids. CDR3 bases: TGTGCCAGCGCCTACAGGGGGCGAACCGCCGGGGAGCTGTTTTTT. Amino acid sequence: CASAYRGRTAGELFF.

Only a few counts were recorded for this clone. This chain joins TRBV5-5 and TRBJ2-3; 9 bases agree with TRBD2. Germline CDR1 SGHKS, CDR2 YYEKEE (reference sequence). Trimming at V came to 5 bases and at J to 4 bases, leaving 5 bases not matched to a gene. This CDR3 comprises 14 residues. CDR3 sequence: CASSTSGLPDTQYF. CDR3 DNA sequence: TGTGCCAGCAGTACTAGCGGGCTCCCAGATACGCAGTATTTT.

The chain combines TRBV9 with TRBJ2-3; TRBD2 agrees at 8 bases. Germline trimming cut 5 bases from V and 4 bases from J; bases unmatched to any gene: 3. This CDR3 has 13 residues. Germline V gene data show CDR1 as SGDLS and CDR2 as YYNGEE. In DNA, the CDR3 is TGTGCCAGCAGTGGGCGGGAGGCAGATACGCAGTATTTT. Protein: CASSGREADTQYF.

The chain links TRBV18 to TRBJ1-2; D is undetermined. CDR3 size: 13 residues. CDR1 is KGHSH, CDR2 LQKENI, per germline. The V end was cut by 3 bases, the J end by 5 bases, with 10 bases between. Written as DNA, the CDR3 is TGTGCCAGCTCACCTGGGGAGACATATGGCTACACCTTC. It codes for CASSPGETYGYTF.

This chain uses TRBV15 with TRBJ2-5; 14 nucleotides line up with TRBD2. In germline, CDR1 is LNHNV, CDR2 YYDKDF (reference sequence). V lost 2 bases and J lost 5; bases outside the gene matches: 7. The CDR3 runs to 17 residues. CDR3 bases: TGTGCCACCAGCAGATTCGGACTAGCGGGAGGTCAGGAGACCCAGTACTTC. Encoded protein: CATSRFGLAGGQETQYF.